This is a list of T cell receptor beta chains from one sample in a study of T cells in Graves' hyperthyroidism and ophthalmopathy. MiXCR, run by TCRdb on the multiplex PCR reads, gives a single entry per CDR3 protein. This sample has about 380,000 distinct CDR3 sequences; more than 11% occur once, and the top ten carry about 10%. Sequenced input: blood. The origin of the receptors is a woman aged 55-69 years with Graves' hyperthyroidism. Each CDR3 is given without its conserved first and last residue. The order of the fields is D gene, clone size, J gene, V gene, CDR3 protein. The D gene is left open where the match is weak. Not every row has a clone size; where given, it reads once, few, many or a size class.

>-|few|TRBJ2-7|TRBV12-5
ASGGRNYEQY
>-|-|TRBJ1-5|TRBV7-3
ALLGGRGHQPQH
>TRBD2|-|TRBJ2-3|TRBV9
ASSGGLAPDTQY
>TRBD1|many|TRBJ2-1|TRBV28
ASSPSSTGTNEQF
>-|many|TRBJ1-5|TRBV12-3/TRBV12-4
ASNKSGRWDQPQH
>-|-|TRBJ2-7|TRBV24-1
ATSDPSRGNYEQY
>TRBD1|many|TRBJ1-2|TRBV28
ASSFGTGSVVYGYT
>-|-|TRBJ1-5|TRBV7-9
ASSLAQANQPQH
>-|few|TRBJ2-7|TRBV7-9
ASSSRGGGIDEQY
>TRBD2|many|TRBJ2-5|TRBV18
ASSSLAGGIQETQY
>TRBD2|many|TRBJ2-7|TRBV14
ASSPRDYSREQY
>-|-|TRBJ2-5|TRBV11-3
ASSRIGSAEPQETQY
>-|-|TRBJ1-2|TRBV2
ATREGSGYGYT
>-|many|TRBJ1-1|TRBV11-2
ASSLVSQGSNRTEAF
>TRBD1|many|TRBJ2-7|TRBV7-9
ASSNGQGNLKEQY
>TRBD1|many|TRBJ2-1|TRBV11-3
ASSRQQWGQGLNEQF
>-|many|TRBJ2-5|TRBV7-3
ASSLGLVQQETQY
>-|many|TRBJ1-5|TRBV30
AWDSRGRSNQPQH
>TRBD1|many|TRBJ1-3|TRBV10-3
AIRLSDRGSGNTIY
>-|-|TRBJ2-7|TRBV2
ASREGRGLEEQY
>-|many|TRBJ2-7|TRBV12-3/TRBV12-4
ASSHSTGREQY
>TRBD2|many|TRBJ2-1|TRBV3-1
ASSPTSGSSEQF
>-|many|TRBJ2-1|TRBV11-3
ASSMQTPEQF
>-|many|TRBJ2-1|TRBV2
ASSEQQESSYNEQF
>TRBD1|many|TRBJ2-2|TRBV28
ASGDRGRIGELF
>TRBD1|once|TRBJ2-6|TRBV6-1
ASSEAIEGAGANVLT
>-|-|TRBJ1-5|TRBV19
ASSIPSFQNQPQH
>TRBD2|many|TRBJ2-1|TRBV7-9
ASSLGLAGGREPYNEQF
>TRBD2|many|TRBJ2-1|TRBV5-1
ASRLAGGVYNEQF
>-|-|TRBJ1-4|TRBV5-1
ASSLRGTLEEKLF
>TRBD1|many|TRBJ1-5|TRBV27
ASSYPLPGQGLYQPQH
>TRBD2|-|TRBJ2-3|TRBV20-1
SARPAGGRNTQY
>TRBD1|few|TRBJ1-1|TRBV20-1
SATDRVVGQAF
>TRBD1|-|TRBJ1-1|TRBV6-1
ASTTGTGGPYTLNTEAF
>TRBD1|few|TRBJ2-1|TRBV20-1
SARVDRGSYNEQF
>TRBD1|many|TRBJ1-5|TRBV20-1
SARDPWTGEGQPQH
>-|many|TRBJ2-1|TRBV6-2/TRBV6-3
ASSTSGRRNEQF
>TRBD2|many|TRBJ2-2|TRBV11-1
ASSPPYGGLAGAEGELF
>TRBD1|many|TRBJ2-1|TRBV18
ASSRTGDSYNEQF
>TRBD1|many|TRBJ1-1|TRBV12-3/TRBV12-4
ASRYGKRQGASNTEAF
>-|-|TRBJ2-5|TRBV6-1
ASSIPGETQY
>-|many|TRBJ1-3|TRBV20-1
SASHGASYSGNTIY
>TRBD1|many|TRBJ2-1|TRBV27
ASSSSGQVTYNEQF
>-|many|TRBJ2-7|TRBV28
ASTETKFQRSSYEQY
>-|many|TRBJ1-2|TRBV12-3/TRBV12-4
ASSPPPGEGYGYT
>TRBD1|-|TRBJ1-2|TRBV2
ASRPGGKTGVYGYT
>-|-|TRBJ2-1|TRBV4-1
ASSQDSGSGNNEQF
>TRBD1|few|TRBJ1-2|TRBV10-3
AISSNRDSYGYT
>-|-|TRBJ1-2|TRBV11-3
ASRSRTSEGCT
>-|many|TRBJ1-5|TRBV11-2
ASSSQGPNQPQH
>-|few|TRBJ1-4|TRBV12-3/TRBV12-4
AGRQRLVGNEKLF